The 5 T cell receptor beta chains in this list originate from one sample, sequenced in a study of T cell repertoires in cytomegalovirus infection. Their cognate antigens are unknown. In TCRdb, the reads were re-called with MiXCR into one record per CDR3 protein. The sample includes 680,000 or so distinct CDR3 sequences, around a third seen only once; the top ten take 15% to 20%. Sequences were derived from cultured PBMCs, sampled from culture after CMV antigen stimulation. These TCRs come from a human donor in good health (CMV status not recorded). Some clones in this sample may be carry-over from other donors' samples.

The chain joins TRBV24-1 to TRBJ2-5; weak D call: TRBD1 (5 bases). Trimming removed 9 bases from V and 5 bases from J, with 18 bases in between. The CDR3 covers 14 residues. Germline CDR1 reads KGHDR; CDR2 reads SFDVKD. The DNA for the CDR3 is TGTGCCACCCACCACCCCAGGACAATCGAGACCCAGTACTTC. Translation: CATHHPRTIETQYF.

The chain is built from TRBV18 and TRBJ2-1; D possibly corresponds to TRBD2 (6 bases). V lost 5 bases and J 11 bases, leaving 13 bases between the germline ends. This CDR3 is built from 12 residues. CDR1 KGHSH and CDR2 LQKENI come from the germline V gene. The CDR3 bases are TGTGCCAGCTCATTGTTAGCGGACCAGCAGTTCTTC. Protein sequence: CASSLLADQQFF.

This clonotype has a count of ten or more. The V and J genes are TRBV7-2 and TRBJ2-7; D could derive from TRBD1 or TRBD2 (5 bases each). The V and J ends lost 5 bases and 4 bases respectively, with 15 bases between them. Germline CDR1 SGHTA, CDR2 FQGNSA. The CDR3 is 14 residues long. The DNA of the CDR3 is TGTGCCAGCAGCCCCGGGACCCGCAGATACGAGCAGTACTTC. This sequence encodes CASSPGTRRYEQYF.

This clonotype came up a few times. The chain uses TRBV7-6 and TRBJ1-3; D not certain. CDR1 and CDR2 (germline): SGHVS, FNYEAQ. CDR3 length: 13 residues. The V and J ends lost 5 bases and 7 bases respectively, with 12 bases between them. CDR3: CASSPLPGNTIYF. The CDR3 DNA reads as TGTGCCAGCAGCCCCCTCCCCGGGAACACCATATATTTT.

This clonotype was detected only a few times. The chain recombines TRBV7-8 with TRBJ2-5, with a weak D call TRBD1 (6 bases). There are 15 residues in the CDR3. V was shortened by 4 bases and J by 2 bases, with 14 bases between the two germline ends. Germline values: CDR1 SGHVS, CDR2 FQNEAQ. In nucleotides, the CDR3 is TGTGCCAGCAGCTCCTCCCACAGGGTACAAGAGACCCAGTACTTC. It codes for CASSSSHRVQETQYF. The complete variable domain, with remaining parts taken from reference TRBV7-8 and TRBJ2-5, reads GAGVSQSPRYKVAKRGQDVALRCDPISGHVSLFWYQQALGQGPEFLTYFQNEAQLDKSGLPSDRFFAERPEGSVSTLKIQRTQQEDSAVYLCASSSSHRVQETQYFGPGTRLLVL.